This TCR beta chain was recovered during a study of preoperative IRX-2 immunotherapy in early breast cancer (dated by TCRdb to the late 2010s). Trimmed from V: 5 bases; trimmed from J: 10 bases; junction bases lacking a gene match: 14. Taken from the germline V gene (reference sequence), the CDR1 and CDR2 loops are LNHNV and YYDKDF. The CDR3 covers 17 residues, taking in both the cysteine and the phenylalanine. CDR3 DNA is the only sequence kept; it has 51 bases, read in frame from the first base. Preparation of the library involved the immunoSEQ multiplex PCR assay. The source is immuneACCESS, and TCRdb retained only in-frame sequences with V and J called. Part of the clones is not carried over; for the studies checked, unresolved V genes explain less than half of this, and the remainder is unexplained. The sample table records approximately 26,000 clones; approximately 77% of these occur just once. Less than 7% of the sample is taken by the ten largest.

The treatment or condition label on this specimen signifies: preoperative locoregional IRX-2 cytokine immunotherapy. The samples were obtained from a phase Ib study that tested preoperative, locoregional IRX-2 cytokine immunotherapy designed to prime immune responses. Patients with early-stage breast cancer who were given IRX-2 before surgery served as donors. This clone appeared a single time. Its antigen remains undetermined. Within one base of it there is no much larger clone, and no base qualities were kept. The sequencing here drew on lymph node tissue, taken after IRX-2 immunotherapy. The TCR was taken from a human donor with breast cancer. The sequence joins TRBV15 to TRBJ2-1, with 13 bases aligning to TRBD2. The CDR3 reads CATSAWTSGGPNIEQFF. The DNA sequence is TGTGCCACCAGCGCCTGGACTAGCGGGGGCCCAAACATCGAGCAGTTCTTC. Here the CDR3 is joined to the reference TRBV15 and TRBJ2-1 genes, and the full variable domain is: DAMVIQNPRYQVTQFGKPVTLSCSQTLNHNVMYWYQQKSSQAPKLLFHYYDKDFNNEADTPDNFQSRRPNTSFCFLDIRSPGLGDTAMYLCATSAWTSGGPNIEQFFGPGTRLTVL.